These T cell receptor beta chains were read from a single sample in a study of blood T cell repertoires in COVID-19. Libraries were prepared by immunoSEQ multiplex PCR; TCRdb keeps only in-frame clonotypes and omits some of them. The sample shows some 420,000 clones, around 89% of them seen only once. Source material: PBMCs or T cells enriched from blood (not recorded which). The source of these receptors is a man younger than 40 who had recovered from COVID-19. Each CDR3 is given with its conserved first and last residue. The order of the fields is D gene, clone size, J gene, V gene, CDR3 protein, CDR3 DNA. The D gene is left open where the match is weak. The listing skips clone size in some rows; elsewhere it reads once, few, many or a size class.

.	.	TRBJ2-1	TRBV28	CASERDNNEQFF	TGTGCCTCGGAGCGGGACAACAATGAGCAGTTCTTC
.	once	TRBJ2-3	TRBV30	CAWRDPGYTDTQYF	TGTGCCTGGAGGGACCCAGGGTACACAGATACGCAGTATTTT
TRBD1	.	TRBJ2-7	TRBV16	CASSQTGTGPSYEQYF	TGTGCCAGCAGCCAAACCGGGACAGGGCCTTCCTACGAGCAGTACTTC
TRBD2	.	TRBJ2-3	TRBV7-2	CASSLGLAGENTQYF	TGTGCCAGCAGCTTAGGGCTAGCGGGGGAGAATACGCAGTATTTT
.	.	TRBJ1-2	TRBV18	CASSLSTANYGYTF	TGTGCCAGCTCACTCAGCACAGCTAACTATGGCTACACCTTC
TRBD2	.	TRBJ2-3	TRBV20-1	CSASGLALDTQYF	TGCAGTGCTAGTGGACTAGCGTTAGATACGCAGTATTTT
.	.	TRBJ2-7	TRBV11-1	CASSLFQSYEQYF	TGTGCCAGCAGCTTATTCCAGTCCTACGAGCAGTACTTC
.	once	TRBJ1-2	TRBV28	CASSAGQIYGYTF	TGTGCCAGCAGTGCTGGACAGATCTATGGCTACACCTTC
TRBD1	.	TRBJ2-3	TRBV19	CASSIFPPETGITDTQYF	TGTGCCAGTAGTATATTCCCCCCGGAGACAGGGATTACGGATACGCAGTATTTT
TRBD1	once	TRBJ1-6	TRBV11-2	CASSLALQGSSYNSPLHF	TGTGCCAGCAGCTTAGCCCTACAGGGGAGCTCCTATAATTCACCCCTCCACTTT
.	.	TRBJ1-1	TRBV12-3/TRBV12-4	CASRPERDTEAFF	TGTGCCAGCAGACCAGAGCGGGACACTGAAGCTTTCTTT
TRBD1	.	TRBJ2-5	TRBV2	CASSIDRGQETQYF	TGTGCCAGCAGTATAGACAGGGGGCAAGAGACCCAGTACTTC
.	.	TRBJ2-2	TRBV6-6	CASSPTRGHLSPRELFF	TGTGCCAGCAGTCCAACCCGGGGACACTTAAGCCCCCGGGAGCTGTTTTTT
.	.	TRBJ2-7	TRBV18	CASSQRDMGQYF	TGTGCCAGCTCCCAACGGGACATGGGGCAGTACTTC
TRBD1	.	TRBJ2-1	TRBV28	CASTWAGGNEQFF	TGTGCCAGCACCTGGGCAGGGGGCAATGAGCAGTTCTTC
TRBD1	.	TRBJ1-2	TRBV2	CASSPDRALRGYTF	TGTGCCAGCAGTCCGGACAGGGCGCTTCGTGGCTACACCTTC
.	.	TRBJ1-3	TRBV5-1	CASSLQVGNTIYF	TGCGCCAGCAGCTTACAGGTTGGAAACACCATATATTTT
TRBD1	once	TRBJ2-7	TRBV25-1	CASSDAGGLYEQYF	TGTGCCAGCAGTGATGCAGGGGGCCTCTACGAGCAGTACTTC
TRBD1	.	TRBJ1-5	TRBV18	CASSPGQGGSGQPQHF	TGTGCCAGCTCACCGGGCCAGGGGGGATCGGGGCAGCCCCAGCATTTT
.	.	TRBJ2-1	TRBV27	CASSPRGQRPYNEQFF	TGTGCCAGCAGTCCCCGCGGACAGCGGCCCTACAATGAGCAGTTCTTC
.	.	TRBJ2-7	TRBV5-1	CASSRGGQGGPEQYF	TGCGCCAGCAGCAGAGGTGGGCAGGGAGGTCCCGAGCAGTACTTC
TRBD2	few	TRBJ2-1	TRBV7-9	CASSSGTMPNEQFF	TGTGCCAGCAGCTCCGGGACTATGCCCAATGAGCAGTTCTTC
.	few	TRBJ1-1	TRBV7-8	CASSSQGMSTNTEAFF	TGTGCCAGCAGCTCTCAGGGTATGTCAACGAACACTGAAGCTTTCTTT
TRBD2	.	TRBJ2-1	TRBV10-3	CAIREREDSAQEEFF	TGTGCCATCAGGGAACGGGAGGACTCGGCGCAGGAGGAGTTCTTC
.	.	TRBJ2-3	TRBV12-3/TRBV12-4	CASRSEGYTQYF	TGTGCCAGTCGGAGCGAAGGTTATACGCAGTATTTT
TRBD2	.	TRBJ2-7	TRBV27	CASSSRNSGIRAYEQYF	TGTGCCAGCAGTTCGCGAAATAGCGGGATTAGGGCCTACGAGCAGTACTTC
.	.	TRBJ1-2	TRBV24-1	CATSSENYGYTF	TGTGCCACCAGCTCCGAGAACTATGGCTACACCTTC
TRBD2	.	TRBJ2-2	TRBV18	CASSPPGTSGSVANTGELFF	TGTGCCAGCTCACCACCCGGGACTAGCGGATCAGTCGCGAACACCGGGGAGCTGTTTTTT
.	.	TRBJ2-1	TRBV19	CASSIKLSYNEQFF	TGTGCCAGTAGTATTAAGCTCTCCTACAATGAGCAGTTCTTC
.	.	TRBJ2-3	TRBV20-1	CSEVVADTQYF	TGCAGTGAAGTTGTAGCAGATACGCAGTATTTT
TRBD1	once	TRBJ2-4	TRBV5-1	CASSFMTGGNIQYF	TGCGCCAGCAGCTTTATGACAGGGGGAAACATTCAGTACTTC
.	once	TRBJ1-1	TRBV10-2	CAAGTGTIMNTEAFF	TGCGCAGCCGGGACTGGAACCATCATGAACACTGAAGCTTTCTTT
.	.	TRBJ2-2	TRBV3-1/TRBV3-2	CASSRDQINTGELFF	TGTGCCAGCAGCCGTGATCAGATCAACACCGGGGAGCTGTTTTTT
TRBD1	few	TRBJ1-1	TRBV5-6	CASSPPGTVVTEAFF	TGTGCCAGCAGCCCGCCTGGGACAGTGGTCACTGAAGCTTTCTTT
.	.	TRBJ2-2	TRBV4-1	CASSQDLLAGELFF	TGCGCCAGCAGCCAAGACCTCCTCGCCGGGGAGCTGTTTTTT
.	once	TRBJ2-7	TRBV6-2/TRBV6-3	CASSSLFRGGESYEQYF	TGTGCCAGCAGTTCCCTTTTTAGGGGGGGAGAATCCTACGAGCAGTACTTC
.	.	TRBJ1-1	TRBV3-1/TRBV3-2	CASSLMNTEAFF	TGTGCCAGCAGCCTCATGAACACTGAAGCTTTCTTT
.	.	TRBJ1-5	TRBV28	CASSLTGWQPQHF	TGTGCCAGCAGTTTAACAGGCTGGCAGCCCCAGCATTTT
TRBD1	.	TRBJ2-1	TRBV7-2	CASSLGQGARNEQFF	TGTGCCAGCAGCTTAGGGCAGGGGGCGCGTAATGAGCAGTTCTTC
TRBD2	once	TRBJ2-2	TRBV5-1	CASSLMAGGVTGELFF	TGCGCCAGCAGCTTGATGGCGGGAGGGGTCACCGGGGAGCTGTTTTTT
.	.	TRBJ2-1	TRBV19	CASSIFEMAAPQFF	TGTGCCAGTAGTATATTTGAGATGGCGGCCCCGCAGTTCTTC
TRBD2	once	TRBJ2-7	TRBV7-6	CASSGGTSRNSYEQYF	TGTGCCAGCAGCGGAGGGACTAGCCGAAACTCCTACGAGCAGTACTTC
TRBD1	once	TRBJ1-3	TRBV28	CASKLQGFAGNTIYF	TGTGCCAGCAAGTTACAGGGGTTTGCTGGAAACACCATATATTTT
.	once	TRBJ2-7	TRBV5-8	CASSFISGVEQYF	TGTGCCAGCAGCTTTATTTCAGGGGTCGAGCAGTACTTC
TRBD1	.	TRBJ2-1	TRBV19	CASSIEGQGRDNEQFF	TGTGCCAGTAGTATAGAGGGACAGGGGAGAGACAATGAGCAGTTCTTC
.	.	TRBJ1-5	TRBV7-3	CASSFDSGQPQHF	TGTGCCAGCAGCTTCGATTCGGGACAGCCCCAGCATTTT
TRBD1	once	TRBJ1-4	TRBV4-1	CASSQAGQFNEKLFF	TGCGCCAGCAGCCAAGCGGGACAGTTTAATGAAAAACTGTTTTTT
.	.	TRBJ2-7	TRBV5-8	CASSLRLAYEQYF	TGTGCCAGCAGCTTGCGGTTGGCCTACGAGCAGTACTTC
TRBD1	.	TRBJ1-5	TRBV28	CARASRTGDYQPQHF	TGTGCCAGAGCTTCCCGGACAGGCGATTATCAGCCCCAGCATTTT
.	few	TRBJ2-3	TRBV12-3/TRBV12-4	CASSLVGDTQYF	TGTGCCAGCAGTTTAGTCGGAGATACGCAGTATTTT
.	.	TRBJ1-3	TRBV6-5	CASRIPSGNTIYF	TGTGCCAGCAGAATTCCCAGTGGAAACACCATATATTTT
.	.	TRBJ1-2	TRBV1	CTSSQDPRQEGYGYTF	TGCACCAGCAGCCAAGATCCACGTCAAGAGGGCTATGGCTACACCTTC